One and the same sample provided the 25 T cell receptor beta chains below, sequenced in a study of cytomegalovirus exposure and HLA in healthy donors. 60 Vbeta and 13 Jbeta primers were used in PCR. This table comes from immunoSEQ multiplex PCR, and its TCRdb copy is limited to in-frame clones, with some not included. This sample yields 150,000 to 200,000 clones, of which around 68% are seen a single time; 1.4% to 1.5% belongs to the top ten. The sequencing input was PBMCs. The receptors derive from a man in his fifties or sixties in good health and CMV-seronegative.

This chain joins TRBV5-1 and TRBJ2-5; 7 bases line up with TRBD1. Near its end, the DNA agrees better with TRBJ2-7, so the J call may be wrong. This CDR3 contains 13 residues. CDR1 is SGHRS and CDR2 is YFSETQ in the germline V gene. Here the CDR3 DNA reads TGCGCCAGCAGCTCAGGACAGGACTACGAGCAGTACTTC. Amino acids: CASSSGQDYEQYF.

This clone turned up a few times. The rearrangement joins TRBV19 to TRBJ2-3; a possible D gene is TRBD2 (5 bases). V gave up 6 bases and J gave up 0 bases, with 13 bases separating them. This CDR3 contains 15 residues. Germline CDR1 reads LNHDA; CDR2 reads SQIVND (reference sequence). Here the CDR3 DNA reads TGTGCCAGTAGCCCCTCCCAGCGGAGCACAGATACGCAGTATTTT. The encoded protein is CASSPSQRSTDTQYF.

V gene TRBV19 combines with J gene TRBJ1-5; perhaps TRBD1 as D (6 bases). CDR3 length equals 17 residues. The V gene lost 2 bases and the J gene lost 1 base, with 15 bases spanning the gap. Germline V gene data show CDR1 as LNHDA and CDR2 as SQIVND (reference sequence). CDR3 sequence reads: CASSISGRGISNQPQHF. DNA of the CDR3: TGTGCCAGTAGTATAAGCGGCAGGGGAATAAGCAATCAGCCCCAGCATTTT.

In its sample, this clone was seen once. Other nucleotide sequences from this sample produce the same CDR3. This chain links TRBV5-1 with TRBJ2-7; tentative D call: TRBD2 (5 bases). V gave up 0 bases and J gave up 5 bases, with 9 bases separating them. This CDR3 region has 13 residues. Germline V gene sequence: CDR1 SGHRS, CDR2 YFSETQ. The CDR3, as DNA: TGCGCCAGCAGCTTGGCCGGGGTGGACGAGCAGTACTTC. Its protein product is CASSLAGVDEQYF.

The rearrangement links TRBV6-4 to TRBJ2-1; TRBD2 might be the D (6 bases). Germline-derived CDR1 and CDR2 are MRHNA and SNTAGT. Trimming took off 6 bases at V and 10 bases at J, with 19 bases between the two ends. The CDR3 is 14 residues long. The CDR3 loop is CASSDLGPGGEQFF. The CDR3 nucleotides read TGTGCCAGCAGCGACCTAGGTCCCGGAGGGGAGCAGTTCTTC.

The V call is TRBV5-1, the J call TRBJ1-3; D remains unclear. The CDR3 has 17 amino acids. CDR1 SGHRS and CDR2 YFSETQ come from the germline V gene. The V and J ends lost 0 bases and 0 bases respectively, with 13 bases between them. CDR3 DNA sequence: TGCGCCAGCAGCTTGGAAGGACGAGCGGGCTCTGGAAACACCATATATTTT. This encodes CASSLEGRAGSGNTIYF.

The rearrangement uses TRBV6-5 and TRBJ1-6; 10 bases line up with TRBD1. V gave up 5 bases and J gave up 10 bases; unmatched junction bases: 8. The germline gives CDR1 MNHEY, CDR2 SVGAGI. There are 15 residues in the CDR3. CDR3 protein: CASSATDRGGSPLHF. CDR3 nucleotide sequence: TGTGCCAGCAGTGCCACGGACAGGGGGGGATCACCCCTCCACTTT.

V is TRBV5-4 and J is TRBJ1-2; D is perhaps TRBD1 (5 bases). Germline values: CDR1 SGHNT, CDR2 YYREEE (reference sequence). The ends were cut back, 4 bases at V and 4 bases at J, with 17 bases in the middle. CDR3 length equals 15 residues. The DNA for the CDR3 is TGTGCCAGCAGCCCGGGAGCCTCGGGGGGCTATGGCTACACCTTC. Its protein product is CASSPGASGGYGYTF.

This clone was detected a few times. V is TRBV7-7 and J is TRBJ2-5, with TRBD2 matching over 11 bases. The CDR3 contains 15 residues. The germline CDR1 and CDR2 sequences are SSHAT and FNYEAQ (reference sequence). V dropped 3 bases and J dropped 5; count of bases not matched to a gene: 5. The CDR3 DNA reads as TGTGCCAGCAGCTTTGGTCCTAGCGGGAGGGAGACCCAGTACTTC. As protein: CASSFGPSGRETQYF.

The chain has TRBV28 and TRBJ2-7; D remains ambiguous. The CDR3 is 12 residues long. V dropped 2 bases and J dropped 4 bases, with 6 bases sitting between them. From germline, CDR1 is MDHEN and CDR2 SYDVKM. In DNA, the CDR3 is TGTGCCAGCAGTTTACAACAGTACGAGCAGTACTTC. It specifies CASSLQQYEQYF.

The CDR3 nucleotides are TGTGCCAGCAGTGCGTACAGGTCCTATAATTCACCCCTCCACTTT. Translating it yields CASSAYRSYNSPLHF. The chain is built from TRBV6-1 and TRBJ1-6, with D possibly TRBD1 on 5 matching bases. The V gene's germline CDR1 is MNHNS and CDR2 SASEGT. Deletions cut 4 bases from V and 1 base from J, with 8 bases between. This CDR3 has 15 amino acids.

J is TRBJ2-7 and V is TRBV19, with unresolved D. Trimming stripped 3 bases from V and 2 bases from J, with 8 bases between. The CDR3 length is 13 residues. CDR1 and CDR2 from the germline V gene are LNHDA and SQIVND (reference sequence). The CDR3 DNA follows: TGTGCCAGTAGTATTGCCAGGACCTACGAGCAGTACTTC. Protein: CASSIARTYEQYF.

The chain joins TRBV27 to TRBJ1-1; unclear D gene. The germline CDR1 and CDR2 sequences are MNHEY and SMNVEV (reference sequence). The CDR3 runs to 13 residues. V was clipped by 5 bases and J by 5 bases, with 12 bases between them. The CDR3: CASSLRLLTEAFF. The CDR3, as DNA: TGTGCCAGCAGTCTCCGACTCTTAACTGAAGCTTTCTTT.

The V call is TRBV5-1, the J call TRBJ1-4, with 7 bases that match TRBD1. J lost 2 bases, V lost 5 bases, and 6 bases had no gene match. This CDR3 has 15 amino acids. CDR1 and CDR2 (germline): SGHRS, YFSETQ. The CDR3 reads CASRTMTGTNEKLFF. CDR3 nucleotides: TGCGCCAGCAGGACGATGACAGGGACTAATGAAAAACTGTTTTTT.

The V gene is TRBV5-1, the J gene TRBJ2-7, with 11 bases identical to TRBD1. This CDR3 is built from 13 residues. Germline assignment: CDR1 SGHRS and CDR2 YFSETQ. The V segment lost 4 bases and the J segment 6 bases; nucleotides outside the gene matches: 3. The CDR3 reads CASSQDRGREQYF. The CDR3 nucleotides are TGCGCCAGCAGCCAGGACAGGGGGCGCGAGCAGTACTTC.

This chain connects TRBV7-2 to TRBJ1-1; D perhaps matches TRBD1 (5 bases). The germline V gene encodes CDR1 SGHTA and CDR2 FQGNSA. V was trimmed by 2 bases and J by 0 bases, leaving 16 bases between them. CDR3 length equals 17 residues. The chain's CDR3 is CASSLTFWGSLNTEAFF. The CDR3 region has the DNA TGTGCCAGCAGCTTAACTTTTTGGGGCAGCCTGAACACTGAAGCTTTCTTT.

This chain uses TRBV10-3 with TRBJ1-2; 8 nucleotides agree with TRBD1. CDR1 and CDR2 from the germline V gene are ENHRY and SYGVKD. After removal of 6 bases from V and 6 bases from J, the junction contained 6 bases not matched to a gene. This CDR3 comprises 13 residues. The CDR3 sequence: CAISETGADGYTF. CDR3 sequence (DNA): TGTGCCATCAGCGAGACAGGGGCAGATGGCTACACCTTC.

This clone was counted once. This chain links TRBV10-1 with TRBJ2-5, with 9 bases identical to TRBD2. Germline V gives CDR1 WNHNN, CDR2 SYGVQD (reference sequence). This CDR3 region has 15 residues. V lost 3 bases, J lost 4 bases, and 6 bases stayed unmatched. The CDR3 here is CASSEGIAGAETQYF. The CDR3 DNA sequence: TGCGCCAGCAGTGAAGGGATAGCGGGGGCAGAGACCCAGTACTTC.

The count of this clone is one. The rearrangement links TRBV5-4 to TRBJ1-2, with D unresolved. Trimming cost V 0 bases and J 1 base, with 7 bases left between them. The germline V gene has CDR1 SGHNT and CDR2 YYREEE (reference sequence). The CDR3 consists of 14 residues. This CDR3 reads CASSLVSVNYGYTF. The CDR3 DNA reads TGTGCCAGCAGCTTGGTGTCGGTTAACTATGGCTACACCTTC.

With regard to this clone: At the DNA level, this CDR3 is encoded by other sequences in the same sample as well. This chain joins TRBV18 and TRBJ1-1; a possible D gene is TRBD1 (6 bases). The germline gives CDR1 KGHSH, CDR2 LQKENI. The V gene lost 3 bases and the J gene lost 3 bases, with 11 bases spanning the gap. This CDR3 has 14 residues. CDR3 in amino acids: CASSPLQGDTEAFF. The CDR3 bases are TGTGCCAGCTCACCCTTACAGGGAGACACTGAAGCTTTCTTT.

This clone was counted only a few times. The chain recombines TRBV25-1 with TRBJ2-7, with no clear D. Per the germline V gene, CDR1 is MGHDK and CDR2 is SYGVNS. The length of the CDR3 is 12 residues. Trimming shortened V by 2 bases and J by 2 bases, and 4 bases separated the two germline ends. The CDR3: CASSEGPYEQYF. The CDR3 DNA reads as TGTGCCAGCAGTGAAGGGCCCTACGAGCAGTACTTC.

The rearrangement joins TRBV7-2 to TRBJ1-3; D uncertain. Per germline, CDR1 SGHTA and CDR2 FQGNSA. Trimming shortened V by 8 bases and J by 0 bases, and 11 bases separated the two germline ends. This CDR3 contains 14 residues. The chain's CDR3 is CASAPVRSGNTIYF. The CDR3 DNA sequence: TGTGCCAGCGCTCCAGTTCGCTCTGGAAACACCATATATTTT.

This rearrangement joins TRBV6-5 to TRBJ1-1, with TRBD1 as a possible D gene (6 bases). The V end was cut by 5 bases, the J end by 0 bases, with 10 bases between. This CDR3 has 14 residues. Germline-derived CDR1 and CDR2 are MNHEY and SVGAGI. CDR3: CASSTDSLNTEAFF. The CDR3 coding sequence is TGTGCCAGCAGTACGGACAGTTTGAACACTGAAGCTTTCTTT.

The chain recombines TRBV19 with TRBJ1-2; perhaps TRBD1 as D (5 bases). The CDR3 is 17 amino acids. The germline V gene has CDR1 LNHDA and CDR2 SQIVND (reference sequence). Trimming pared 7 bases from V and 3 bases from J, leaving 24 bases between. This chain's CDR3 is CASNDLRTPQGDYGYTF. DNA for the CDR3: TGTGCCAGTAACGACCTGAGGACACCTCAAGGGGACTATGGCTACACCTTC.

This clone was counted a single time. The chain employs TRBV28 and TRBJ2-5, with TRBD1 as a possible D gene (6 bases). The CDR3 has 14 amino acids. Germline V lookup: CDR1 MDHEN, CDR2 SYDVKM. Trimming left V 3 bases short and J 5 bases short, with 13 bases between. CDR3 protein: CASSLLGAWETQYF. CDR3 sequence (DNA): TGTGCCAGCAGTTTGTTGGGGGCCTGGGAGACCCAGTACTTC. The whole variable domain, filled in from reference TRBV28 and TRBJ2-5, reads DVKVTQSSRYLVKRTGEKVFLECVQDMDHENMFWYRQDPGLGLRLIYFSYDVKMKEKGDIPEGYSVSREKKERFSLILESASTNQTSMYLCASSLLGAWETQYFGPGTRLLVL.